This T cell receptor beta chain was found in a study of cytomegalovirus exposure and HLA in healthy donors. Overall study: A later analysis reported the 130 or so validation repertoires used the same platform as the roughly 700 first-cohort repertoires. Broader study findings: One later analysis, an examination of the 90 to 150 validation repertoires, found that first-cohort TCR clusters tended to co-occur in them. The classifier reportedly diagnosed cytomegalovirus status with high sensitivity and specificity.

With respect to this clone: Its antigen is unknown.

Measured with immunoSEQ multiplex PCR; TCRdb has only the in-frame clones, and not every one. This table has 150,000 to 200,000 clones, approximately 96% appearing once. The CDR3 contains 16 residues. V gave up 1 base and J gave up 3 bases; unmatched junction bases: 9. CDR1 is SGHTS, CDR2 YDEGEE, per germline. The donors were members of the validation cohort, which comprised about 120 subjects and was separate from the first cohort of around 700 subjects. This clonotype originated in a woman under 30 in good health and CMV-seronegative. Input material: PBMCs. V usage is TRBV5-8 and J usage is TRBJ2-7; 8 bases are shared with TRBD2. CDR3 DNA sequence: TGTGCCAGCAGCTTGTTTGGGACTAGGTCCCTCTACGAGCAGTACTTC. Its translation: CASSLFGTRSLYEQYF.